These 22 T cell receptor beta chains originate from one sample sequenced in a study of cytomegalovirus exposure and HLA in healthy donors (dated by TCRdb to the late 2010s). Library preparation employed the immunoSEQ multiplex PCR assay. The clones in this table, taken by TCRdb from immuneACCESS, are in-frame only. Not every clone is retained; where verified, under half of the shortfall comes from an unresolved V gene, and the cause of the rest is unknown. Counted in this sample were about 220,000 clones; around nine tenths of them appeared once. Of the sample, 2.6% falls within the top ten clones. Sequenced sample: PBMCs. The receptor set was obtained from a man between 18 and 35 years old in good health and CMV-seronegative.

The chain combines TRBV7-2 with TRBJ2-1; the D gene is possibly TRBD2 (6 bases). Deletions cut 6 bases from V and 5 bases from J, with 11 bases between. The germline gives CDR1 SGHTA, CDR2 FQGNSA. This CDR3 has 13 residues. The CDR3 DNA reads TGTGCCAGCAGGCTAGCGTCGGACAATGAGCAGTTCTTC. Protein: CASRLASDNEQFF.

This clone was counted a single time. This chain joins TRBV27 and TRBJ2-3; D may be TRBD2 (5 bases). The CDR3 is 13 residues long. V was shortened by 3 bases and J by 1 base, with 5 bases between the two germline ends. The germline V gene has CDR1 MNHEY and CDR2 SMNVEV (reference sequence). In DNA form, the CDR3 reads TGTGCCAGCAGTTTTAGCGGCACAGATACGCAGTATTTT. It codes for CASSFSGTDTQYF.

The chain has TRBV10-1 and TRBJ1-6; D is unresolved. Deletions cut 2 bases from V and 7 bases from J, with 9 bases between. This CDR3 comprises 14 residues. Germline CDR1 reads WNHNN; CDR2 reads SYGVQD (reference sequence). CDR3 protein: CASSEGPVNSPLHF. CDR3 DNA sequence: TGCGCCAGCAGTGAGGGGCCCGTCAATTCACCCCTCCACTTT.

The rearrangement uses TRBV6-6 and TRBJ1-5; 8 bases align to TRBD1. From germline, CDR1 is MNHNY and CDR2 SVGAGI (reference sequence). The length of the CDR3 is 16 residues. V gave up 6 bases and J gave up 3 bases; unmatched junction bases: 10. The CDR3 DNA follows: TGTGCCAGCAGCGGCAGGGGGCTGGGGAACAATCAGCCCCAGCATTTT. Amino acids: CASSGRGLGNNQPQHF.

The chain couples TRBV7-9 to TRBJ2-2; a possible D gene is TRBD2 (6 bases). V was pared by 4 bases and J by 5 bases, with 11 bases between. The CDR3 is made up of 14 amino acids. Germline V gene data show CDR1 as SEHNR and CDR2 as FQNEAQ (reference sequence). In nucleotides, the CDR3 is TGTGCCAGCAGCTCCGGGACTTCTACCGGGGAGCTGTTTTTT. Its translation is CASSSGTSTGELFF.

V gene TRBV7-2 combines with J gene TRBJ2-7; D remains unclear. The germline V gene has CDR1 SGHTA and CDR2 FQGNSA. V shed 1 base and J shed 6 bases, with 19 bases lying between them. This CDR3 has 16 amino acids. The CDR3: CASSLESMRNLGEQYF. The CDR3 DNA reads TGTGCCAGCAGCTTAGAGTCTATGAGGAATTTAGGCGAGCAGTACTTC.

The V gene is TRBV11-3, the J gene TRBJ2-5, with 7 bases lining up with TRBD1. The CDR3 length is 11 residues. Germline V gene data show CDR1 as SGHNT and CDR2 as YENEEA. After removal of 10 bases from V and 5 bases from J, the junction contained 4 bases not matched to a gene. For the CDR3, the DNA is TGTGCCACTTACAGGGGTGAGACCCAGTACTTC. Amino acids: CATYRGETQYF.

The chain couples TRBV5-1 to TRBJ2-7; perhaps TRBD1 as D (7 bases). V lost 4 bases to trimming and J lost 5 bases, with 16 bases between them. CDR3 length: 14 amino acids. Per germline, CDR1 SGHRS and CDR2 YFSETQ. The CDR3 sequence is CASSLQGGENEQYF. CDR3 DNA sequence: TGCGCCAGCAGCCTGCAGGGGGGAGAGAACGAGCAGTACTTC. Together with reference TRBV5-1 and TRBJ2-7, the CDR3 gives the full variable domain: KAGVTQTPRYLIKTRGQQVTLSCSPISGHRSVSWYQQTPGQGLQFLFEYFSETQRNKGNFPGRFSGRQFSNSRSEMNVSTLELGDSALYLCASSLQGGENEQYFGPGTRLTVT.

The chain couples TRBV5-1 to TRBJ1-4; a weak D match, TRBD1 (5 bases). Germline CDR1 reads SGHRS; CDR2 reads YFSETQ. CDR3 size: 15 residues. V was trimmed by 5 bases and J by 0 bases, leaving 11 bases between them. CDR3 in amino acids: CASSQSTATNEKLFF. The CDR3 DNA sequence: TGCGCCAGCAGTCAGTCGACAGCAACTAATGAAAAACTGTTTTTT. Filled out from reference TRBV5-1 and TRBJ1-4, the complete variable domain reads KAGVTQTPRYLIKTRGQQVTLSCSPISGHRSVSWYQQTPGQGLQFLFEYFSETQRNKGNFPGRFSGRQFSNSRSEMNVSTLELGDSALYLCASSQSTATNEKLFFGSGTQLSVL.

V and J are TRBV30 and TRBJ1-3; a weak D match, TRBD1 (6 bases). Germline V gene lookup returns CDR1 GTSNPN and CDR2 SVGIG (reference sequence). V was shortened by 5 bases and J by 0 bases, with 11 bases between the two germline ends. The CDR3 length is 14 residues. CDR3 nucleotide sequence: TGTGCCTGGCAAGCAGGGGCCTCTGGAAACACCATATATTTT. Its translation is CAWQAGASGNTIYF.

V and J are TRBV7-7 and TRBJ2-5, with 7 positions matching TRBD1. The CDR3 length is 14 residues. Trimming at V came to 3 bases and at J to 2 bases, leaving 3 bases not matched to a gene. The germline gives CDR1 SSHAT, CDR2 FNYEAQ (reference sequence). CDR3 residues: CASSLAGGQETQYF. Here the CDR3 DNA reads TGTGCCAGCAGCTTGGCAGGGGGACAAGAGACCCAGTACTTC. Full variable domain (rest looked up from reference TRBV7-7 and TRBJ2-5): GAGVSQSPRYKVTKRGQDVTLRCDPISSHATLYWYQQALGQGPEFLTYFNYEAQPDKSGLPSDRFSAERPEGSISTLTIQRTEQRDSAMYRCASSLAGGQETQYFGPGTRLLVL.

This rearrangement joins TRBV30 to TRBJ1-2; D might be TRBD1 (5 bases). CDR3 length: 13 amino acids. Germline V gives CDR1 GTSNPN, CDR2 SVGIG (reference sequence). V was trimmed by 5 bases and J by 2 bases, leaving 12 bases between them. The CDR3 DNA sequence: TGTGCCTGGGGACTTGGGGGGAACTATGGCTACACCTTC. It is translated as CAWGLGGNYGYTF.

V is TRBV14 and J is TRBJ2-6; D is ambiguous. The germline gives CDR1 SGHDN, CDR2 FVKESK. V was clipped by 3 bases and J by 1 base, with 10 bases between them. The CDR3 covers 16 residues. CDR3 in DNA: TGTGCCAGCAGCCAGACATCTTGGTCTGGGGCCAACGTCCTGACTTTC. Its translation: CASSQTSWSGANVLTF. Together with reference TRBV14 and TRBJ2-6, the CDR3 gives the full variable domain: EAGVTQFPSHSVIEKGQTVTLRCDPISGHDNLYWYRRVMGKEIKFLLHFVKESKQDESGMPNNRFLAERTGGTYSTLKVQPAELEDSGVYFCASSQTSWSGANVLTFGAGSRLTVL.

This clone was seen a handful of times. The J gene is TRBJ1-4, the V gene TRBV2; 9 positions agree with TRBD1. V was pared by 8 bases and J by 7 bases, with 8 bases of the junction left unmatched. The CDR3 covers 14 residues. Looked up from germline, CDR1 is SNHLY and CDR2 is FYNNEI. The DNA of the CDR3 is TGTGCCAGCGAGTGGGGGACAGGGATTGAAAAACTGTTTTTT. Amino acids: CASEWGTGIEKLFF.

This chain links TRBV28 with TRBJ2-1, with TRBD1 as a possible D gene (6 bases). V lost 6 bases and J lost 4, with 10 bases in between. CDR3 size: 13 residues. Per germline, CDR1 MDHEN and CDR2 SYDVKM. The CDR3 reads CASRATGYNEQFF. CDR3 sequence (DNA): TGTGCCAGCAGGGCGACAGGATACAATGAGCAGTTCTTC.

The chain recombines TRBV7-9 with TRBJ2-7, with TRBD2 as a possible D gene (6 bases). This CDR3 comprises 16 residues. Trimming left V 1 base short and J 2 bases short, with 15 bases between. The germline V gene has CDR1 SEHNR and CDR2 FQNEAQ (reference sequence). CDR3 sequence (DNA): TGTGCCAGCAGCTTAGTAGGAGGGCAGGGAGCCTACGAGCAGTACTTC. It specifies CASSLVGGQGAYEQYF.

The J gene is TRBJ1-1, the V gene TRBV6-5; 9 nucleotides line up with TRBD1. Germline CDR1 is MNHEY and CDR2 is SVGAGI. This CDR3 spans 14 amino acids. V shed 8 bases, J shed 4 bases, and the junction held 8 bases outside the gene matches. The CDR3 sequence: CASLKQGAITEAFF. The CDR3 DNA follows: TGTGCCAGCCTGAAACAGGGGGCGATCACTGAAGCTTTCTTT.

The rearrangement links TRBV4-1 to TRBJ2-7; D is uncertain. Germline CDR1 and CDR2: MGHRA and YSYEKL. There are 13 residues in the CDR3. V gave up 1 base and J gave up 4 bases, with 8 bases separating them. CDR3 sequence: CASSQVEPYEQYF. As DNA, the CDR3 is TGCGCCAGCAGCCAAGTGGAGCCTTACGAGCAGTACTTC.

The rearrangement joins TRBV11-2 to TRBJ2-5, with D possibly being TRBD1 (5 bases). The CDR3 is 13 amino acids. The germline CDR1 and CDR2 sequences are SGHAT and FQNNGV. V shed 1 base and J shed 7 bases, with 10 bases lying between them. The CDR3 here is CASSLAPGLTQYF. The CDR3 DNA follows: TGTGCCAGCAGCTTAGCGCCAGGGTTGACCCAGTACTTC.

Many counts were recorded for this clone. This chain connects TRBV19 to TRBJ1-5; no reliable D call. CDR3 length equals 14 residues. Germline V gene lookup returns CDR1 LNHDA and CDR2 SQIVND (reference sequence). The germline V and J ends were trimmed by 8 bases and 0 bases, with 11 bases remaining between them. The CDR3 region has the DNA TGTGCCAGTGTCCCTCGCGGTAGCAATCAGCCCCAGCATTTT. This sequence encodes CASVPRGSNQPQHF.

A note on this clone: The same CDR3 is also encoded by other DNA sequences in this sample. The CDR3 DNA reads as TGTGCCAGCAGCCAATCTACAGGGACCGGGGAGCTGTTTTTT. Translating it yields CASSQSTGTGELFF. The V and J genes are TRBV16 and TRBJ2-2, with D possibly TRBD1 on 6 matching bases. Trimming cost V 0 bases and J 5 bases, with 7 bases left between them. The CDR3 runs to 14 residues. Looked up from germline, CDR1 is KGHSY and CDR2 is FQNENV.

The chain combines TRBV10-3 with TRBJ2-1; D perhaps matches TRBD2 (5 bases). The CDR3 sequence is 12 residues long. Germline V gives CDR1 ENHRY, CDR2 SYGVKD. Deletions cut 10 bases from V and 3 bases from J, with 10 bases between. CDR3 sequence reads: CATGAVYNEQFF. DNA for the CDR3: TGTGCCACCGGAGCGGTCTACAATGAGCAGTTCTTC.